This is a list of T cell receptor beta chains from one sample in a study of T cell changes during pregnancy in multiple sclerosis. The repertoire was sequenced with immunoSEQ multiplex PCR; TCRdb's copy has only in-frame clones and lacks some. The data hold about 50,000 clones, with around 94% observed a single time. This specimen was CD4+ T cells from peripheral blood mononuclear cells, taken in the third trimester of pregnancy. These receptors all stem from a female donor with multiple sclerosis, enrolled in a pregnancy study. The CDR3 runs from the conserved cysteine through the conserved F or W. The order of the fields is clone size, J gene, D gene, V gene, CDR3 protein, CDR3 DNA. A D gene is named only where the DNA matches it firmly. A row's size may be missing; if present it is once, few, many or a size class.

abundance: -
j_gene: TRBJ1-5
d_gene: -
v_gene: TRBV6-4
CDR3aa: CASSDSPNQPQHF
CDR3nt: TGTGCCAGCAGTGACAGCCCCAATCAGCCCCAGCATTTT

abundance: once
j_gene: TRBJ1-3
d_gene: -
v_gene: TRBV5-3
CDR3aa: CARSLARGGNTIYF
CDR3nt: TGTGCCAGAAGCTTGGCCAGGGGTGGAAACACCATATATTTT

abundance: -
j_gene: TRBJ2-5
d_gene: TRBD1
v_gene: TRBV19
CDR3aa: CASSMTGGQETQYF
CDR3nt: TGTGCCAGTAGCATGACAGGGGGTCAAGAGACCCAGTACTTC

abundance: -
j_gene: TRBJ2-1
d_gene: TRBD1
v_gene: TRBV11-2
CDR3aa: CASSFGAGGINEQFF
CDR3nt: TGTGCCAGCAGCTTTGGGGCAGGGGGAATCAATGAGCAGTTCTTC

abundance: once
j_gene: TRBJ2-2
d_gene: -
v_gene: TRBV19
CDR3aa: CATSGQGGLRRELFF
CDR3nt: TGTGCCACCTCAGGGCAAGGGGGTTTACGCCGGGAGCTGTTTTTT

abundance: -
j_gene: TRBJ2-3
d_gene: -
v_gene: TRBV9
CDR3aa: CASSGGNAGPDTQYF
CDR3nt: TGTGCCAGCAGCGGCGGCAACGCGGGTCCAGATACGCAGTATTTT

abundance: -
j_gene: TRBJ2-7
d_gene: -
v_gene: TRBV5-5
CDR3aa: CASSLIRFNYEQYF
CDR3nt: TGTGCCAGCAGCTTGATCCGGTTCAACTACGAGCAGTACTTC

abundance: -
j_gene: TRBJ1-2
d_gene: -
v_gene: TRBV7-9
CDR3aa: CASSREGYGYTF
CDR3nt: TGTGCCAGCTCTCGCGAGGGCTATGGCTACACCTTC

abundance: -
j_gene: TRBJ1-1
d_gene: -
v_gene: TRBV9
CDR3aa: CASSVAAGQNTEAFF
CDR3nt: TGTGCCAGCAGCGTAGCCGCGGGCCAGAACACTGAAGCTTTCTTT

abundance: -
j_gene: TRBJ1-2
d_gene: -
v_gene: TRBV25-1
CDR3aa: CASRQGGQAYGYTF
CDR3nt: TGTGCCAGCAGGCAAGGAGGGCAGGCCTATGGCTACACCTTC

abundance: -
j_gene: TRBJ2-7
d_gene: -
v_gene: TRBV5-5
CDR3aa: CASSLLGAYEQYF
CDR3nt: TGTGCCAGCAGCTTGCTGGGAGCCTACGAGCAGTACTTC

abundance: -
j_gene: TRBJ1-2
d_gene: -
v_gene: TRBV30
CDR3aa: CAWSRETYGYTF
CDR3nt: TGTGCCTGGAGTCGGGAGACCTATGGCTACACCTTC

abundance: once
j_gene: TRBJ2-3
d_gene: TRBD2
v_gene: TRBV9
CDR3aa: CASSVGRGGTDTQYF
CDR3nt: TGTGCCAGCAGCGTGGGCCGGGGGGGCACAGATACGCAGTATTTT

abundance: -
j_gene: TRBJ1-5
d_gene: -
v_gene: TRBV19
CDR3aa: CASSMRNQPQHF
CDR3nt: TGTGCCAGTAGTATGAGGAATCAGCCCCAGCATTTT

abundance: -
j_gene: TRBJ2-7
d_gene: -
v_gene: TRBV28
CDR3aa: CASSLRGFTYEQYF
CDR3nt: TGTGCCAGCAGTTTGCGCGGGTTCACCTACGAGCAGTACTTC

abundance: -
j_gene: TRBJ2-7
d_gene: TRBD2
v_gene: TRBV6-5
CDR3aa: CASSTLAGGSEQYF
CDR3nt: TGTGCCAGCAGTACCCTAGCGGGGGGGTCCGAGCAGTACTTC

abundance: -
j_gene: TRBJ1-5
d_gene: -
v_gene: TRBV4-1
CDR3aa: CASSHGQKNQPQHF
CDR3nt: TGCGCCAGCAGTCACGGACAGAAAAATCAGCCCCAGCATTTT

abundance: -
j_gene: TRBJ1-6
d_gene: -
v_gene: TRBV7-6
CDR3aa: CASSRRGDNSPLHF
CDR3nt: TGTGCCAGCAGCCGCAGGGGAGATAATTCACCCCTCCACTTT

abundance: -
j_gene: TRBJ2-1
d_gene: TRBD2
v_gene: TRBV11-3
CDR3aa: CASSSGLAGPYNEQFF
CDR3nt: TGTGCCAGCAGCTCCGGACTAGCGGGCCCTTACAATGAGCAGTTCTTC

abundance: -
j_gene: TRBJ2-7
d_gene: -
v_gene: TRBV7-2
CDR3aa: CASSLARGSLVGYEQYF
CDR3nt: TGTGCCAGCAGCTTAGCGCGAGGCAGCCTGGTGGGCTACGAGCAGTACTTC

abundance: -
j_gene: TRBJ2-7
d_gene: -
v_gene: TRBV15
CDR3aa: CATSRDGRGYEQYF
CDR3nt: TGTGCCACCAGCAGAGATGGCAGGGGCTACGAGCAGTACTTC

abundance: -
j_gene: TRBJ1-5
d_gene: -
v_gene: TRBV7-8
CDR3aa: CASSLAVRTRGSNQPQHF
CDR3nt: TGTGCCAGCAGCTTAGCGGTCCGGACTAGAGGTAGCAATCAGCCCCAGCATTTT

abundance: -
j_gene: TRBJ1-2
d_gene: TRBD1
v_gene: TRBV5-6
CDR3aa: CASSLTGDPYGYTF
CDR3nt: TGTGCCAGCAGCTTGACAGGGGATCCCTATGGCTACACCTTC

abundance: -
j_gene: TRBJ2-3
d_gene: -
v_gene: TRBV7-9
CDR3aa: CASSSTADTQYF
CDR3nt: TGTGCCAGCAGCTCGACAGCAGATACGCAGTATTTT

abundance: -
j_gene: TRBJ2-5
d_gene: TRBD2
v_gene: TRBV9
CDR3aa: CASSATSLQETQYF
CDR3nt: TGTGCCAGCAGCGCGACTAGCCTCCAAGAGACCCAGTACTTC

abundance: once
j_gene: TRBJ1-1
d_gene: -
v_gene: TRBV5-8
CDR3aa: CASSLGHLNTEAFF
CDR3nt: TGTGCCAGCAGCCTGGGACACCTAAACACTGAAGCTTTCTTT

abundance: -
j_gene: TRBJ2-3
d_gene: -
v_gene: TRBV5-1
CDR3aa: CASSKNIDTQYF
CDR3nt: TGCGCCAGCAGCAAAAATATTGATACGCAGTATTTT

abundance: once
j_gene: TRBJ1-1
d_gene: -
v_gene: TRBV19
CDR3aa: CASAASPNTEAFF
CDR3nt: TGTGCCAGTGCCGCCAGTCCCAACACTGAAGCTTTCTTT

abundance: -
j_gene: TRBJ2-5
d_gene: TRBD2
v_gene: TRBV7-2
CDR3aa: CASSSKRGGWETQYF
CDR3nt: TGTGCCAGCAGCTCTAAGCGGGGGGGCTGGGAGACCCAGTACTTC

abundance: -
j_gene: TRBJ2-2
d_gene: -
v_gene: TRBV11-3
CDR3aa: CASSQDGELFF
CDR3nt: TGTGCCAGCAGCCAGGACGGGGAGCTGTTTTTT

abundance: -
j_gene: TRBJ1-2
d_gene: TRBD1
v_gene: TRBV29-1
CDR3aa: CSVEEVRGRGYTF
CDR3nt: TGCAGCGTTGAAGAGGTTAGGGGGCGCGGCTACACCTTC

abundance: few
j_gene: TRBJ1-1
d_gene: TRBD1
v_gene: TRBV7-3
CDR3aa: CASSSDRDWSEAFF
CDR3nt: TGTGCCAGCAGCTCGGACAGGGATTGGTCTGAAGCTTTCTTT

abundance: -
j_gene: TRBJ2-3
d_gene: -
v_gene: TRBV6-4
CDR3aa: CASSEVGGTDTQYF
CDR3nt: TGTGCCAGCAGTGAGGTAGGGGGCACAGATACGCAGTATTTT

abundance: -
j_gene: TRBJ2-2
d_gene: -
v_gene: TRBV9
CDR3aa: CASSVAGQTRTGELFF
CDR3nt: TGTGCCAGCAGCGTAGCTGGGCAGACTAGGACCGGGGAGCTGTTTTTT

abundance: -
j_gene: TRBJ2-7
d_gene: TRBD1
v_gene: TRBV9
CDR3aa: CASSPRDRGSYEQYF
CDR3nt: TGTGCCAGCAGCCCCCGGGACAGAGGGTCCTACGAGCAGTACTTC

abundance: few
j_gene: TRBJ2-7
d_gene: -
v_gene: TRBV7-9
CDR3aa: CASREGGSSYEQYF
CDR3nt: TGTGCCAGCAGGGAGGGGGGGTCTTCCTACGAGCAGTACTTC

abundance: -
j_gene: TRBJ1-1
d_gene: TRBD1
v_gene: TRBV29-1
CDR3aa: CSVEDGTIQGARAFF
CDR3nt: TGCAGCGTTGAAGACGGCACCATTCAGGGGGCGCGAGCTTTCTTT

abundance: few
j_gene: TRBJ1-1
d_gene: -
v_gene: TRBV11-2
CDR3aa: CASSWGGTSAEAFF
CDR3nt: TGTGCCAGCAGCTGGGGGGGCACAAGCGCTGAAGCTTTCTTT

abundance: -
j_gene: TRBJ1-2
d_gene: TRBD1
v_gene: TRBV29-1
CDR3aa: CSVGDRSLLGYTF
CDR3nt: TGCAGCGTTGGGGACAGGAGTCTACTTGGCTACACCTTC

abundance: -
j_gene: TRBJ2-5
d_gene: -
v_gene: TRBV2
CDR3aa: CASSLTGTGQETQYF
CDR3nt: TGTGCCAGCAGCTTAACAGGGACGGGGCAAGAGACCCAGTACTTC

abundance: -
j_gene: TRBJ2-3
d_gene: -
v_gene: TRBV5-4
CDR3aa: CASSREGSTDTQYF
CDR3nt: TGTGCCAGCAGCCGGGAAGGCAGCACAGATACGCAGTATTTT

abundance: -
j_gene: TRBJ2-7
d_gene: TRBD2
v_gene: TRBV29-1
CDR3aa: CSVVRAGGSSLYEQYF
CDR3nt: TGCAGCGTTGTCCGAGCGGGGGGGAGCAGCCTCTACGAGCAGTACTTC

abundance: -
j_gene: TRBJ2-7
d_gene: -
v_gene: TRBV5-1
CDR3aa: CASSWAGSYEQYF
CDR3nt: TGCGCCAGCAGCTGGGCGGGCTCCTACGAGCAGTACTTC

abundance: -
j_gene: TRBJ2-7
d_gene: TRBD2
v_gene: TRBV7-2
CDR3aa: CASSLGSGGAGSYEQYF
CDR3nt: TGTGCCAGCAGCTTAGGGAGCGGGGGGGCCGGGTCCTACGAGCAGTACTTC

abundance: -
j_gene: TRBJ2-6
d_gene: -
v_gene: TRBV7-2
CDR3aa: CASSLRGAGANVLTF
CDR3nt: TGTGCCAGCAGTCTCCGGGGTGCTGGGGCCAACGTCCTGACTTTC

abundance: -
j_gene: TRBJ1-2
d_gene: -
v_gene: TRBV18
CDR3aa: CASSPNRDAYGYTF
CDR3nt: TGTGCCAGCTCCCCGAACAGGGATGCGTATGGCTACACCTTC

abundance: -
j_gene: TRBJ1-6
d_gene: TRBD1
v_gene: TRBV9
CDR3aa: CASSVGQGASPLHF
CDR3nt: TGTGCCAGCAGCGTAGGACAGGGGGCTTCACCCCTCCACTTT

abundance: -
j_gene: TRBJ2-7
d_gene: -
v_gene: TRBV10-3
CDR3aa: CAIREEGVSYEQYF
CDR3nt: TGTGCCATCAGGGAAGAAGGGGTCTCCTACGAGCAGTACTTC

abundance: -
j_gene: TRBJ1-1
d_gene: -
v_gene: TRBV15
CDR3aa: CATSRDYEHSTEAFF
CDR3nt: TGTGCCACCAGCAGGGATTACGAACACAGCACTGAAGCTTTCTTT

abundance: -
j_gene: TRBJ1-2
d_gene: TRBD1
v_gene: TRBV7-3
CDR3aa: CASSRGTGGSSGYTF
CDR3nt: TGTGCCAGCAGCCGCGGGACAGGGGGTTCATCTGGCTACACCTTC

abundance: -
j_gene: TRBJ1-4
d_gene: TRBD1
v_gene: TRBV7-2
CDR3aa: CASSPGQGRDEKLFF
CDR3nt: TGTGCCAGCAGCCCAGGACAGGGGCGAGATGAAAAACTGTTTTTT

abundance: -
j_gene: TRBJ1-1
d_gene: TRBD1
v_gene: TRBV11-1
CDR3aa: CASSAQDRGETEAFF
CDR3nt: TGTGCCAGCAGCGCCCAGGACAGGGGGGAAACTGAAGCTTTCTTT

abundance: -
j_gene: TRBJ1-2
d_gene: TRBD1
v_gene: TRBV9
CDR3aa: CASSEGGGQGIYGYTF
CDR3nt: TGTGCCAGCAGCGAGGGGGGGGGACAGGGGATCTATGGCTACACCTTC

abundance: -
j_gene: TRBJ2-5
d_gene: TRBD1
v_gene: TRBV6-5
CDR3aa: CASSSDRGLGTQYF
CDR3nt: TGTGCCAGCAGTTCGGACAGGGGGCTCGGGACCCAGTACTTC

abundance: -
j_gene: TRBJ2-3
d_gene: TRBD2
v_gene: TRBV4-3
CDR3aa: CASSTTSGGVTSTDTQYF
CDR3nt: TGCGCCAGCAGCACCACTAGCGGGGGGGTTACTAGCACAGATACGCAGTATTTT

abundance: -
j_gene: TRBJ1-2
d_gene: TRBD1
v_gene: TRBV7-9
CDR3aa: CASSPTGAADGYTF
CDR3nt: TGTGCCAGCAGCCCGACAGGGGCAGCGGATGGCTACACCTTC

abundance: -
j_gene: TRBJ2-1
d_gene: TRBD2
v_gene: TRBV18
CDR3aa: CASSPLLAGGHNEQFF
CDR3nt: TGTGCCAGCTCACCACTGCTAGCGGGGGGTCACAATGAGCAGTTCTTC

abundance: -
j_gene: TRBJ1-1
d_gene: TRBD1
v_gene: TRBV6-5
CDR3aa: CASSYSTGGESEAFF
CDR3nt: TGTGCCAGCAGTTACTCGACAGGGGGAGAGAGTGAAGCTTTCTTT

abundance: -
j_gene: TRBJ1-4
d_gene: TRBD1
v_gene: TRBV6-5
CDR3aa: CASSYGTGSQKLFF
CDR3nt: TGTGCCAGCAGTTACGGGACAGGGAGCCAAAAACTGTTTTTT

abundance: -
j_gene: TRBJ2-1
d_gene: TRBD2
v_gene: TRBV5-6
CDR3aa: CASSLDRGSGGWNEQFF
CDR3nt: TGTGCCAGCAGCTTGGACCGGGGCAGCGGGGGGTGGAATGAGCAGTTCTTC